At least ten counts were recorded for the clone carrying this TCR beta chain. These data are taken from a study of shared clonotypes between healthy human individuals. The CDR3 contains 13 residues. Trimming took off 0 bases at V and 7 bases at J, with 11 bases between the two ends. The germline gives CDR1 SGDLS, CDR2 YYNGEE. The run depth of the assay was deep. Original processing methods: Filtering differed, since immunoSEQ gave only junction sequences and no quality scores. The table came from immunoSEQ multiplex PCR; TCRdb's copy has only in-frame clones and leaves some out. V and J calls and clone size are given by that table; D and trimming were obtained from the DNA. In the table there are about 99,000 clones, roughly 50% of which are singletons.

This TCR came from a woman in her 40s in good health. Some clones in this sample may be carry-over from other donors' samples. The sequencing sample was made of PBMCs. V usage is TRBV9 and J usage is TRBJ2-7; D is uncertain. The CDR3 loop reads CASSVASSGEQYF. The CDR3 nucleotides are TGTGCCAGCAGCGTAGCGAGTTCCGGGGAGCAGTACTTC.